The 20 T cell receptor beta chains given below trace back to one sample, sequenced in a study of long-term antiretroviral therapy in people with HIV. Sequencing relied on immunoSEQ assay v3.0, run at survey level. The assay was immunoSEQ multiplex PCR, and TCRdb's table has in-frame clones only and misses some. The table records 15,000 to 20,000 clones, about 80% of them present only once. The specimen comprised unsorted PBMCs, sampled 2.2 years after starting antiretroviral therapy. These receptor sequences come from a man aged 50 or older with HIV.

The gene calls are TRBV7-2 and TRBJ2-1; tentative D call: TRBD2 (6 bases). The CDR3 sequence is 13 residues long. CDR1 is SGHTA, CDR2 FQGNSA, per germline. Trimming took 6 bases from V and 7 from J, leaving 13 bases between them. CDR3 bases: TGTGCCAGCAGGTCCGGGACTCCGAATGAGCAGTTCTTC. Its protein is CASRSGTPNEQFF.

CDR3 coding DNA: TGCGCCAGCAGCTCACAACCGGGGGCCGGAGAGACCCAGTACTTC. It codes for CASSSQPGAGETQYF. The V call is TRBV5-1, the J call TRBJ2-5; possibly TRBD1 or TRBD2 for D (6 bases each). Germline V gives CDR1 SGHRS, CDR2 YFSETQ. V was shortened by 3 bases and J by 4 bases, with 16 bases between the two germline ends. The CDR3 is made up of 15 amino acids. Complete variable domain (other parts from reference TRBV5-1 and TRBJ2-5): KAGVTQTPRYLIKTRGQQVTLSCSPISGHRSVSWYQQTPGQGLQFLFEYFSETQRNKGNFPGRFSGRQFSNSRSEMNVSTLELGDSALYLCASSSQPGAGETQYFGPGTRLLVL.

This clone was recorded once. V is TRBV19 and J is TRBJ2-2, with TRBD1 matching over 8 bases. Germline values: CDR1 LNHDA, CDR2 SQIVND (reference sequence). This CDR3 is 16 amino acids long. The V segment lost 5 bases and the J segment 5 bases; nucleotides outside the gene matches: 10. Here the CDR3 reads CASSQPGTGITGELFF. DNA of the CDR3: TGTGCCAGTAGTCAACCCGGGACAGGAATTACCGGGGAGCTGTTTTTT.

The chain recombines TRBV7-7 with TRBJ2-5, with D perhaps TRBD1 (8 bases). Trimming pared 3 bases from V and 5 bases from J, leaving 13 bases between. Germline CDR1 is SSHAT and CDR2 is FNYEAQ (reference sequence). This CDR3 has 14 amino acids. CDR3 loop: CASSFGQGGETQYF. The CDR3 nucleotides read TGTGCCAGCAGCTTTGGACAGGGAGGGGAGACCCAGTACTTC.

J is TRBJ2-7 and V is TRBV25-1; unclear D gene. The germline V gene encodes CDR1 MGHDK and CDR2 SYGVNS. This CDR3 contains 13 residues. Trimming cost V 1 base and J 2 bases, with 6 bases left between them. In nucleotides, the CDR3 is TGTGCCAGCAGTGAATGGGGAACCTACGAGCAGTACTTC. This sequence encodes CASSEWGTYEQYF.

The CDR3 sequence is CASSPAWGLAGPIHYNEQFF. In nucleotides, the CDR3 is TGTGCCAGCTCACCAGCCTGGGGGCTAGCGGGCCCAATTCACTACAATGAGCAGTTCTTC. V gene TRBV18 combines with J gene TRBJ2-1; TRBD2 matches 8 bases. V shed 2 bases and J 3 bases; nucleotides not matched to a gene: 18. This CDR3 is 20 amino acids long. Germline V gene lookup returns CDR1 KGHSH and CDR2 LQKENI.

The V gene is TRBV9, the J gene TRBJ2-1, with D perhaps being TRBD1 or TRBD2 (5 bases each). The CDR3 runs 19 residues. CDR1 is SGDLS, CDR2 YYNGEE, per germline. V was clipped by 0 bases and J by 6 bases, with 25 bases between them. CDR3 loop: CASSVGPYVEGLSANEQFF. The CDR3 nucleotides are TGTGCCAGCAGCGTAGGCCCTTACGTTGAGGGGTTATCGGCCAATGAGCAGTTCTTC.

This clone has a single count. The V call is TRBV7-8, the J call TRBJ2-5; D gene ambiguous. With 6 bases removed from V and 6 bases from J, the gap between germline ends came to 8 bases. CDR1 is SGHVS and CDR2 is FQNEAQ in the germline V gene. This CDR3 spans 11 amino acids. DNA for the CDR3: TGTGCCAGCAGGAACGGAAAGACCCAGTACTTC. Amino acids: CASRNGKTQYF.

This chain uses TRBV7-2 with TRBJ1-2; D is ambiguous. The V end was cut by 5 bases, the J end by 1 base, with 11 bases between. The CDR3 runs to 14 residues. The V gene's germline CDR1 is SGHTA and CDR2 FQGNSA. This CDR3 is CASSNGPNNYGYTF. The CDR3, as DNA: TGTGCCAGCAGCAATGGCCCGAATAACTATGGCTACACCTTC.

This clone was observed a handful of times. The CDR3 loop reads CASSDSRREQYF. Here the CDR3 DNA reads TGTGCCAGCAGCGACTCTAGGAGGGAGCAGTACTTC. The gene calls are TRBV4-2 and TRBJ2-7; D possibly corresponds to TRBD2 (5 bases). V dropped 5 bases and J dropped 7 bases, with 12 bases sitting between them. In germline, CDR1 is LGHNA, CDR2 YNFKEQ. CDR3 length: 12 residues.

This clone was seen more than once but under ten times. The chain combines TRBV7-9 with TRBJ1-5; the D gene is possibly TRBD1 (6 bases). Germline loops: CDR1 SEHNR, CDR2 FQNEAQ (reference sequence). This CDR3 comprises 14 residues. The germline V and J ends were trimmed by 3 bases and 4 bases, with 10 bases remaining between them. The CDR3 reads CASSFEGGNQPQHF. CDR3 nucleotide sequence: TGTGCCAGCAGCTTCGAGGGGGGGAATCAGCCCCAGCATTTT.

The V and J genes are TRBV6-1 and TRBJ1-5; 8 positions match TRBD1. The CDR3 length is 15 residues. Germline CDR1 is MNHNS and CDR2 is SASEGT. After removal of 3 bases from V and 5 bases from J, the junction contained 6 bases not matched to a gene. This CDR3 is CASSEGQVRDQPQHF. In DNA form, the CDR3 reads TGTGCCAGCAGTGAGGGACAGGTTCGGGATCAGCCCCAGCATTTT.

This rearrangement joins TRBV18 to TRBJ1-4, with 7 bases matching TRBD1. This CDR3 spans 13 amino acids. Germline assignment: CDR1 KGHSH and CDR2 LQKENI. The junction had 4 bases not matched to a gene; V was cut back by 4 bases and J by 8 bases. In DNA form, the CDR3 reads TGTGCCAGCTCACAACAGGGGCGGGAAAAACTGTTTTTT. It translates to CASSQQGREKLFF.

The gene calls are TRBV5-1 and TRBJ2-3; 9 bases are shared with TRBD2. Trimming removed 0 bases from V and 5 bases from J; junction bases left unmatched: 4. This CDR3 is 15 amino acids long. The germline V gene encodes CDR1 SGHRS and CDR2 YFSETQ. The CDR3 DNA is TGCGCCAGCAGCTTGGCGGCGGGAGGGATAGATACGCAGTATTTT. Translation: CASSLAAGGIDTQYF.

V is TRBV18 and J is TRBJ2-7; D call uncertain. This CDR3 has 14 amino acids. Germline loops: CDR1 KGHSH, CDR2 LQKENI. V dropped 1 base and J dropped 2 bases, with 9 bases sitting between them. The CDR3 is CASSPLGRTYEQYF. CDR3 in DNA: TGTGCCAGCTCACCACTGGGCAGGACCTACGAGCAGTACTTC.

V usage is TRBV28 and J usage is TRBJ2-4; 7 positions agree with TRBD1. The CDR3 runs to 15 residues. CDR1 and CDR2 from the germline V gene are MDHEN and SYDVKM. With V trimmed by 3 bases and J by 8 bases, 10 bases remained unmatched. The CDR3 spells CASSFGNRGTDIQYF. The CDR3 DNA reads TGTGCCAGCAGTTTTGGGAACAGGGGTACGGACATTCAGTACTTC.

The chain joins TRBV10-3 to TRBJ2-1, with 9 bases that match TRBD1. CDR3 length: 15 residues. The V gene's germline CDR1 is ENHRY and CDR2 SYGVKD. Trimming took 7 bases from V and 5 from J; bases not matched to a gene: 9. The CDR3 loop is CAIMPPGQGNNEQFF. Here the CDR3 DNA reads TGTGCCATCATGCCACCGGGACAGGGTAACAATGAGCAGTTCTTC.

This sequence joins TRBV5-5 and TRBJ2-7; 12 bases are shared with TRBD1. After removal of 4 bases from V and 10 bases from J, the junction contained 9 bases not matched to a gene. The CDR3 totals 14 residues. Germline-derived CDR1 and CDR2 are SGHKS and YYEKEE (reference sequence). The CDR3 loop is CASSHPGTGGLQYF. The CDR3 bases are TGTGCCAGCAGCCATCCCGGGACAGGGGGCTTACAGTACTTC.

This clone occurred once. V is TRBV5-5 and J is TRBJ1-1, with D tentatively TRBD1 (5 bases). V lost 4 bases to trimming and J lost 1 base, with 11 bases between them. Germline CDR1 is SGHKS and CDR2 is YYEKEE (reference sequence). The CDR3 has 14 residues. The CDR3 region has the DNA TGTGCCAGCAGCCCGGACATTTCGAACACTGAAGCTTTCTTT. This codes for CASSPDISNTEAFF.

This clone was found a few times. V and J are TRBV7-9 and TRBJ2-7; 14 bases are shared with TRBD2. The CDR3 loop spans 15 amino acids. Germline V lookup: CDR1 SEHNR, CDR2 FQNEAQ (reference sequence). The junction had 3 bases not matched to a gene; V was cut back by 4 bases and J by 4 bases. The CDR3 region has the DNA TGTGCCAGCAGCTCCGGACTAGCGGGAGGATACGAGCAGTACTTC. Residues: CASSSGLAGGYEQYF.